This T cell receptor beta chain was sequenced for a study of blood T cell repertoires in COVID-19. About the study: COVID-19 samples, acute and convalescent, were from the United States, Italy and Spain. Sample material is recorded as cDNA or gDNA derived from T cells, B-cell-depleted T cells, or PBMCs.

Here immunoSEQ multiplex PCR was the method, and the copy in TCRdb shows in-frame clones only, minus some. The table includes 150,000 to 200,000 clones, approximately 81% detected once. Enrolled through a virtual design, the participants were between roughly 18 and 95 years of age and came from about two dozen US areas. Clinical histories supplied by participants themselves formed the basis of cohort assignment. V was clipped by 5 bases and J by 3 bases; unmatched bases: 9. Germline-derived CDR1 and CDR2 are SGHNT and YYREEE (reference sequence). The CDR3 has 15 amino acids. This receptor was obtained from a woman between 45 and 65 years old who had recovered from COVID-19. This chain links TRBV5-4 with TRBJ2-7, with TRBD2 identical over 9 bases. Sequenced: PBMCs or T cells enriched from blood (not recorded which). The CDR3 reads CASSSSLAGYYEQYF. CDR3 DNA sequence: TGTGCCAGCAGTTCCTCCCTAGCGGGATACTACGAGCAGTACTTC.